This is a list of T cell receptor beta chains from one sample in a study of T cells in localized non-small cell lung cancer. Profiling relied on immunoSEQ multiplex PCR, and the TCRdb table lists in-frame clones only, not all of them. This table has 50,000 to 55,000 clones, around 80% appearing once. The sample consisted of peripheral blood mononuclear cells, taken before any cancer treatment. The receptors derive from a man aged 35 to 70 with stage III lung adenocarcinoma. CDR3s include the opening cysteine and the closing phenylalanine or tryptophan. The D gene is left open where the match is weak. For some rows the clone size is stated as once, few or many, or as a class when expanded; others skip it.

NA | TRBJ2-2 | TRBV10-3 | NA | TGTGCCATCAGTGTAAGGGGGGAGACCGGGGAGCTGTTTTTT | CAISVRGETGELFF
TRBD2 | TRBJ2-3 | TRBV25-1 | NA | TGTGCCAGCAGCAGCGGGGGGGCCTGGACAGATACGCAGTATTTT | CASSSGGAWTDTQYF
NA | TRBJ1-6 | TRBV4-3 | NA | TGCGCCAGCAGCAAGGGAGGAAATAATTCACCCCTCCACTTT | CASSKGGNNSPLHF
NA | TRBJ1-2 | TRBV9 | few | TGTGCCAGCAGCGCCCGGGAAAATTCCTATGGCTACACCTTC | CASSARENSYGYTF
TRBD1 | TRBJ2-2 | TRBV2 | NA | TGTGCCAGCCGACAGGGGAGCACCGGGGAGCTGTTTTTT | CASRQGSTGELFF
TRBD1 | TRBJ2-5 | TRBV15 | NA | TGTGCCACCAGCACCAACAGGGGCCTCCAAGAGACCCAGTACTTC | CATSTNRGLQETQYF
TRBD1 | TRBJ1-2 | TRBV6-5 | NA | TGTGCCAGCAGACCCCCCGACAGGGGACAATATGGCTACACCTTC | CASRPPDRGQYGYTF
NA | TRBJ1-1 | TRBV21-1 | NA | TGTGCCAGCACCCGAAGGACTGAAGCTTTCTTT | CASTRRTEAFF
NA | TRBJ2-1 | TRBV6-1 | NA | TGTGCCAGCAGTGAAGAAGACCCAGAGCAGTTCTTC | CASSEEDPEQFF
NA | TRBJ1-1 | TRBV19 | NA | TGTGCCAGTAGTTCGCCGACAGCGAACACTGAAGCTTTCTTT | CASSSPTANTEAFF
NA | TRBJ2-7 | TRBV18 | few | TGTGCCAGCTCACCCCGGGACACAAACTACGAGCAGTACTTC | CASSPRDTNYEQYF
NA | TRBJ2-7 | TRBV6-5 | NA | TGTGCCAGCACCGGACATGGTTCCTACGTGGAGCAGTACTTC | CASTGHGSYVEQYF
NA | TRBJ2-1 | TRBV7-2 | few | TGTGCCAGCAGCTCCCGACGAAATGAGCAGTTCTTC | CASSSRRNEQFF
NA | TRBJ1-1 | TRBV5-1 | few | TGCGCCAGCAGCTTCGGGGGCACTGAAGCTTTCTTT | CASSFGGTEAFF
TRBD2 | TRBJ2-5 | TRBV5-1 | NA | TGCGCCAGCAGCATCGGGACTAGCGGGGAAGAGACCCAGTACTTC | CASSIGTSGEETQYF
NA | TRBJ2-7 | TRBV7-9 | NA | TGTGCCAGCAGCGGGCGGGACAATTCTGGCGAGCAGTACTTC | CASSGRDNSGEQYF
TRBD1 | TRBJ1-4 | TRBV7-6 | NA | TGTGCCAGCAGTAGCGGACAGGGGGCGATGGGTGAAAAACTGTTTTTT | CASSSGQGAMGEKLFF
NA | TRBJ2-3 | TRBV19 | NA | TGTGCCAGTAGTACAGGGGAGGGAACAGATACGCAGTATTTT | CASSTGEGTDTQYF
NA | TRBJ2-6 | TRBV5-6 | NA | TGTGCCAGCAGCTTGGGGATGTCTGGGGCCAACGTCCTGACTTTC | CASSLGMSGANVLTF
TRBD2 | TRBJ2-7 | TRBV19 | few | TGTGCCAGTAGTATATGGACTAGCGGCTACGAGCAGTACTTC | CASSIWTSGYEQYF
NA | TRBJ1-1 | TRBV18 | NA | TGTGCCAGCTCACCACCGGGAGGGAGGGAGACTGAAGCTTTCTTT | CASSPPGGRETEAFF
TRBD1 | TRBJ2-5 | TRBV7-6 | NA | TGTGCCAGCAGGGACCGAGGGGGCGGAGAGACCCAGTACTTC | CASRDRGGGETQYF
NA | TRBJ2-6 | TRBV10-3 | NA | TGTGCCATCAGCTCTTCAAGTGAGGGCCGCTCTGGGGCCAACGTCCTGACTTTC | CAISSSSEGRSGANVLTF
NA | TRBJ1-2 | TRBV11-1 | NA | TGTGCCAGCAGCTTAGATGGCTATGGCTACACCTTC | CASSLDGYGYTF
NA | TRBJ1-1 | TRBV27 | NA | TGTGCCAGCAGCTCGACCTTGGGGATCATGAACACTGAAGCTTTCTTT | CASSSTLGIMNTEAFF
NA | TRBJ2-5 | TRBV7-2 | once | TGTGCCAGCAGCTTAGGTGGGGAGAACCAAGAGACCCAGTACTTC | CASSLGGENQETQYF
NA | TRBJ1-5 | TRBV27 | NA | TGTGCCAGCAGTTTATGGGCAGCGAATCAGCCCCAGCATTTT | CASSLWAANQPQHF
TRBD2 | TRBJ2-2 | TRBV5-8 | NA | TGTGCCAGCAGCTTACCCAAGGGAGGGGCGAGTACCGGGGAGCTGTTTTTT | CASSLPKGGASTGELFF
TRBD1 | TRBJ1-2 | TRBV19 | NA | TGTGCCAGTTCTCCACAGGGGGCTGTCGGCTACACCTTC | CASSPQGAVGYTF
NA | TRBJ1-1 | TRBV9 | NA | TGTGCCAGCAGCCCATCTTTTAATTGGGGCAGCGCTGAAGCTTTCTTT | CASSPSFNWGSAEAFF
NA | TRBJ1-5 | TRBV6-5 | NA | TGTGCCAGCAGCCGACAGGAGGCTCAGCCCCAGCATTTT | CASSRQEAQPQHF
NA | TRBJ1-2 | TRBV27 | NA | TGTGCCACCAGCCCTTTATCCGGGGCTAACTATGGCTACACCTTC | CATSPLSGANYGYTF
TRBD1 | TRBJ1-2 | TRBV10-3 | NA | TGTGCCATCTCCCCCGGCGGACAGGGGTCCCCGAATAACTATGGCTACACCTTC | CAISPGGQGSPNNYGYTF
NA | TRBJ1-6 | TRBV9 | NA | TGTGCCAGCAGCGCCACCTCACAGGGCGGCTCACCCCTCCACTTT | CASSATSQGGSPLHF
TRBD1 | TRBJ1-2 | TRBV9 | NA | TGTGCCAGCAGCCCTACAGGGGGCCCGGATGGCTACACCTTC | CASSPTGGPDGYTF
NA | TRBJ2-3 | TRBV5-8 | NA | TGTGCCAGCTCTAGGGGAAATACGCAGTATTTT | CASSRGNTQYF
TRBD2 | TRBJ2-1 | TRBV10-3 | NA | TGTGCCATCAGTGAGGCTAGCGGGAGGTATGAGCAGTTCTTC | CAISEASGRYEQFF
TRBD2 | TRBJ2-2 | TRBV6-6 | NA | TGTGCCAGCAGTTACTCTGGGCTAGCGGGCGCCGGGGAGCTGTTTTTT | CASSYSGLAGAGELFF
NA | TRBJ2-7 | TRBV11-2 | NA | TGTGCCAGCAGCCCCGCGTTAGAGGAGCAGTACTTC | CASSPALEEQYF
NA | TRBJ1-5 | TRBV7-8 | NA | TGTGCCAGCAGCCAAACCGAGGGGCGGCCCCAGCATTTT | CASSQTEGRPQHF
NA | TRBJ1-1 | TRBV7-2 | NA | TGTGCCAGCAGCCCACCCCGACAGGCCACTGAAGCTTTCTTT | CASSPPRQATEAFF
NA | TRBJ1-3 | TRBV2 | once | TGTGCCAGCAGAGGTTTGGGGAGGGACACCATATATTTT | CASRGLGRDTIYF
TRBD1 | TRBJ2-7 | TRBV19 | NA | TGTGCCAGTAGTCCGGACAGGGAGGTGGGCGAGCAGTACTTC | CASSPDREVGEQYF
TRBD1 | TRBJ2-2 | TRBV7-2 | NA | TGTGCCAGCAGCCGCGGACAGGAGAACACCGGGGAGCTGTTTTTT | CASSRGQENTGELFF
TRBD1 | TRBJ1-1 | TRBV9 | once | TGTGCCAGCAGCGTATACGACAGGGGTACTGAAGCTTTCTTT | CASSVYDRGTEAFF
NA | TRBJ1-6 | TRBV19 | NA | TGTGCCAGTAGTAATTTGGGGGCCACGGGATGGAATTCACCCCTCCACTTT | CASSNLGATGWNSPLHF
NA | TRBJ1-5 | TRBV28 | NA | TGTGCCAGCAGTTTCCCAACGCGGGAGGCCCAGCATTTT | CASSFPTREAQHF
TRBD2 | TRBJ2-7 | TRBV7-8 | NA | TGTGCCAGCAGCTTAGGAGGGACTAGCGGGATCGGCCTTTACGAGCAGTACTTC | CASSLGGTSGIGLYEQYF
NA | TRBJ2-5 | TRBV5-6 | NA | TGTGCCAGCAGCTCGACAGTACAAGAGACCCAGTACTTC | CASSSTVQETQYF